This T cell receptor (beta chain) was obtained from a study of PD-1 blockade in classical Hodgkin lymphoma. Produced via immunoSEQ multiplex PCR; TCRdb's table is partial and in-frame only. The sample has about 93,000 clones, roughly 78% seen once. The sample's time point: cycle 4 day 1 (C4D1), after 6 weeks of nivolumab. Every one of the patients relapsed after autologous stem cell transplantation (brentuximab vedotin exposure was variable). The V and J ends lost 0 bases and 1 base respectively, with 12 bases between them. In germline, CDR1 is SGDLS, CDR2 YYNGEE. The CDR3 is 16 amino acids. This sequence joins TRBV9 and TRBJ2-3; D is perhaps TRBD1 or TRBD2 (6 bases each). This material consisted of peripheral blood mononuclear cells (PBMCs), taken before the fourth cycle of nivolumab. The origin of this receptor is a human donor with classical Hodgkin lymphoma. The CDR3 is CASSVAGGRGTDTQYF. The CDR3 DNA is TGTGCCAGCAGCGTAGCCGGGGGCCGGGGCACAGATACGCAGTATTTT.